A single sample gave rise to the 23 T cell receptor beta chains below, sequenced in a study of molecular identifiers for immune sequencing clone quantification. TCRdb redid the calling of the PCR reads with MiXCR, one entry per CDR3 protein. The table lists about 640,000 distinct CDR3 sequences, 20% of them singletons. Sequenced material: naive CD8+ T cells from blood, with Jurkat cell RNA spiked in. The subset was: FACS-sorted CD8+CD4-CCR7+CD45RA+ naive T cells. These receptors originate from a human donor in good health. Some libraries in this study had Jurkat cell RNA spiked in.

This clonotype was seen repeatedly, ten times or more. The chain combines TRBV4-3 with TRBJ1-1, with D unclear. V lost 0 bases and J lost 3, with 11 bases in between. CDR3 length equals 15 residues. The V gene's germline CDR1 is LGHNA and CDR2 YSLEER. The CDR3 DNA is TGCGCCAGCAGCCAAGATCGATACCTTTACACTGAAGCTTTCTTT. This sequence encodes CASSQDRYLYTEAFF.

This clonotype showed up many times. The gene calls are TRBV7-9 and TRBJ2-7, with D possibly matching TRBD1 (5 bases). V lost 1 base and J lost 3, with 16 bases in between. Germline V gives CDR1 SEHNR, CDR2 FQNEAQ (reference sequence). This CDR3 spans 16 amino acids. The CDR3 coding sequence is TGTGCCAGCAGCTTAGGGGGCGGTGGGGCCGACTACGAGCAGTACTTC. Protein product: CASSLGGGGADYEQYF.

This clonotype has at least ten counts. J is TRBJ2-3 and V is TRBV29-1; D unclear. CDR3 length: 12 amino acids. Germline V gives CDR1 SQVTM, CDR2 ANQGSEA. V shed 2 bases and J shed 1 base, with 4 bases lying between them. CDR3 coding DNA: TGCAGCGTTGAAATGGGCACAGATACGCAGTATTTT. It specifies CSVEMGTDTQYF.

This clonotype has ten or more counts. The gene calls are TRBV19 and TRBJ2-4; 9 positions agree with TRBD2. Germline values: CDR1 LNHDA, CDR2 SQIVND (reference sequence). The CDR3 totals 16 residues. With V trimmed by 5 bases and J by 0 bases, 5 bases remained unmatched. Here the CDR3 reads CASSSSGGLAKNIQYF. As DNA, the CDR3 is TGTGCCAGTAGTTCAAGCGGGGGGCTAGCCAAAAACATTCAGTACTTC.

This clonotype came up many times. The chain combines TRBV4-3 with TRBJ2-5, with D tentatively TRBD2 (5 bases). The CDR3 runs to 14 residues. Germline V CDR1 and CDR2: LGHNA, YSLEER. V lost 0 bases, J lost 3 bases, and 8 bases lay in between. CDR3 residues: CASSQEGEEETQYF. The CDR3 DNA sequence: TGCGCCAGCAGCCAAGAGGGAGAAGAAGAGACCCAGTACTTC.

With respect to this clonotype: A much more abundant neighbour one base away suggests this may be a read error. The J gene is TRBJ2-1, the V gene TRBV6-7, with 9 bases aligning to TRBD2. TRBV6-7 is recorded as an ORF, its role being uncertain. The CDR3 has 13 residues. The trim removed 11 bases at V and 9 bases at J, leaving 11 bases unmatched. The CDR3 DNA reads as TGTGCCTCCCCGGCGGGAGGGCCCGGTGAGCAGTTCTTC. This translates into CASPAGGPGEQFF.

Concerning this clonotype: This clone may be a read error of a much larger clone one base away. The V and J genes are TRBV10-3 and TRBJ2-1, with a weak D call TRBD1 (7 bases). The CDR3 is 15 residues long. Germline loops: CDR1 ENHRY, CDR2 SYGVKD. CDR3 region: CAFSESAGQNNEQFF. The CDR3 coding sequence is TGTGCCTTCAGTGAGTCGGCGGGACAGAACAATGAGCAGTTCTTC.

This clonotype was seen many times. The rearrangement links TRBV4-3 to TRBJ1-1, with D tentatively TRBD1 (5 bases). The V gene lost 0 bases and the J gene lost 6 bases, with 14 bases spanning the gap. The CDR3 is 15 residues long. Germline CDR1 is LGHNA and CDR2 is YSLEER. The CDR3 protein is CASSQDGGRGSEAFF. The CDR3, as DNA: TGCGCCAGCAGCCAAGATGGCGGGAGGGGCTCTGAAGCTTTCTTT.

This clonotype was counted once. This sequence may be a read error, since a much larger clone differs from it by one base. The V gene is TRBV4-3, the J gene TRBJ1-2; D uncertain. The CDR3 sequence is 17 residues long. Germline-derived CDR1 and CDR2 are LGHNA and YSLEER. CDR3 sequence reads: CDSSQDPGPASNYGYTF. The CDR3 coding sequence is TGCGACAGCAGCCAAGATCCAGGACCTGCATCAAACTATGGCTACACCTTC.

This chain connects TRBV28 to TRBJ2-7; D remains unclear. In germline, CDR1 is MDHEN, CDR2 SYDVKM. V lost 8 bases and J lost 5, with 16 bases in between. The CDR3 is 13 residues long. The CDR3 here is CASLPEEENEQYF. CDR3 bases: TGTGCCAGCTTACCGGAAGAGGAGAACGAGCAGTACTTC. The variable domain in full, completed from reference TRBV28 and TRBJ2-7, reads DVKVTQSSRYLVKRTGEKVFLECVQDMDHENMFWYRQDPGLGLRLIYFSYDVKMKEKGDIPEGYSVSREKKERFSLILESASTNQTSMYLCASLPEEENEQYFGPGTRLTVT.

Many counts were recorded for this clonotype. This chain uses TRBV6-6 with TRBJ2-3; the D gene is possibly TRBD2 (6 bases). The ends were cut back, 0 bases at V and 3 bases at J, with 19 bases in the middle. The CDR3 contains 18 residues. Per the germline V gene, CDR1 is MNHNY and CDR2 is SVGAGI (reference sequence). The CDR3 nucleotides read TGTGCCAGCAGTTACTCGAGTCGGGGGACCTATGGGACAGATACGCAGTATTTT. Its translation: CASSYSSRGTYGTDTQYF.

The chain recombines TRBV6-5 with TRBJ1-2, with D uncertain. CDR3 length: 13 amino acids. Looked up from germline, CDR1 is MNHEY and CDR2 is SVGAGI. The germline V and J ends were trimmed by 7 bases and 4 bases, with 13 bases remaining between them. CDR3 loop: CASKEGITYGYTF. CDR3 nucleotides: TGTGCCAGCAAAGAAGGGATTACCTATGGCTACACCTTC.

The gene calls are TRBV12-5 and TRBJ1-2; the D gene is possibly TRBD1 (6 bases). V lost 2 bases, J lost 4 bases, and 17 bases lay in between. CDR3 length: 16 amino acids. Looked up from germline, CDR1 is LGHNT and CDR2 is FRNRAP. DNA of the CDR3: TGTGCTAGTGGTTTGTATGAGGACAGTCCCTCCTATGGCTACACCTTC. It translates to CASGLYEDSPSYGYTF. Full variable domain (missing parts from reference TRBV12-5 and TRBJ1-2): DARVTQTPRHKVTEMGQEVTMRCQPILGHNTVFWYRQTMMQGLELLAYFRNRAPLDDSGMPKDRFSAEMPDATLATLKIQPSEPRDSAVYFCASGLYEDSPSYGYTFGSGTRLTVV.

The rearrangement links TRBV29-1 to TRBJ2-1; D ambiguous. V was clipped by 6 bases and J by 4 bases, with 13 bases between them. This CDR3 contains 13 residues. Germline V CDR1 and CDR2: SQVTM, ANQGSEA. DNA of the CDR3: TGCAGCGTGACCTTAGGCTCTTACAATGAGCAGTTCTTC. It specifies CSVTLGSYNEQFF.

To note about this clonotype: A read error may be the cause here, since a much bigger clone is one base away. V gene TRBV19 combines with J gene TRBJ2-3; 7 positions match TRBD1. The germline V gene has CDR1 LNHDA and CDR2 SQIVND (reference sequence). The CDR3 extends over 16 amino acids. CDR3 DNA sequence: TGTGCCAGTAGCAGGGGACAGCCATCTAGCACAGATATGCAGTATTTT. Protein sequence: CASSRGQPSSTDMQYF.

At least ten counts were recorded for this clonotype. V is TRBV28 and J is TRBJ2-7, with TRBD1 identical over 10 bases. This CDR3 has 14 residues. Germline CDR1 and CDR2: MDHEN and SYDVKM. V lost 5 bases to trimming and J lost 5 bases; unmatched junction nucleotides: 6. The CDR3 loop is CASSLGTGAHEQYF. CDR3 nucleotides: TGTGCCAGCAGTCTCGGGACAGGGGCCCACGAGCAGTACTTC.

The table lists this clonotype with many counts. V is TRBV20-1 and J is TRBJ2-2; unclear D gene. The CDR3 has 10 amino acids. From germline, CDR1 is DFQATT and CDR2 SNEGSKA (reference sequence). With 7 bases removed from V and 7 bases from J, the gap between germline ends came to 7 bases. CDR3 residues: CSVRGGELFF. The CDR3, as DNA: TGCAGTGTAAGAGGCGGGGAGCTGTTTTTT.

This rearrangement joins TRBV19 to TRBJ2-2; D ambiguous. CDR3 length: 13 amino acids. Germline lookup yields CDR1 LNHDA and CDR2 SQIVND (reference sequence). The germline V and J ends were trimmed by 3 bases and 10 bases, with 12 bases remaining between them. CDR3 amino acids: CASSMTPVEELFF. CDR3 nucleotide sequence: TGTGCCAGTAGTATGACCCCGGTGGAGGAGCTGTTTTTT.

This clonotype has a handful of counts. V and J are TRBV19 and TRBJ1-5; D is unresolved. Germline loops: CDR1 LNHDA, CDR2 SQIVND (reference sequence). Trimming pared 2 bases from V and 0 bases from J, leaving 8 bases between. This CDR3 has 15 residues. CDR3 nucleotide sequence: TGTGCCAGTAGTATAAACGGAAATAGCAATCAGCCCCAGCATTTT. Its protein is CASSINGNSNQPQHF.

With respect to this clonotype: A much larger clone is a single base away; this may be a read error. The genes are TRBV20-1 and TRBJ1-3, with 7 bases lining up with TRBD1. The CDR3 has 16 amino acids. From germline, CDR1 is DFQATT and CDR2 SNEGSKA (reference sequence). V gave up 0 bases and J gave up 0 bases; unmatched junction bases: 5. The CDR3: CSARETGPFSGNTIYF. CDR3 bases: TGCAGTGCTAGAGAGACAGGGCCCTTCTCTGGAAACACCATATATTTT.

CDR3 coding DNA: TGTGCCACCAGCAGAGATCAGGTAACCTACGAGCAGTACTTC. Its protein is CATSRDQVTYEQYF. The chain employs TRBV15 and TRBJ2-7; D is unresolved. V shed 0 bases and J shed 2 bases, with 8 bases lying between them. Germline V gene lookup returns CDR1 LNHNV and CDR2 YYDKDF (reference sequence). CDR3 length: 14 amino acids.

This clonotype has more than one count but fewer than ten. The chain is built from TRBV4-1 and TRBJ1-1, with no clear D. Per germline, CDR1 MGHRA and CDR2 YSYEKL. This CDR3 is built from 14 residues. V was trimmed by 1 base and J by 0 bases, leaving 6 bases between them. In DNA form, the CDR3 reads TGCGCCAGCAGCCAAGTGGTACTGAACACTGAAGCTTTCTTT. Translating it yields CASSQVVLNTEAFF.

Many counts were recorded for this clonotype. V usage is TRBV4-3 and J usage is TRBJ1-3, with TRBD1 matching over 8 bases. Germline CDR1 LGHNA, CDR2 YSLEER. The V segment lost 1 base and the J segment 2 bases; nucleotides outside the gene matches: 4. This CDR3 spans 16 amino acids. Here the CDR3 reads CASSQGTGRAGNTIYF. The CDR3 bases are TGCGCCAGCAGCCAAGGGACAGGGCGAGCTGGAAACACCATATATTTT.